What follows are 9 T cell receptor beta chains derived from one specimen sequenced in a study of blood T cell repertoires in COVID-19. TCRdb's copy holds only in-frame clones and misses some; the assay was immunoSEQ multiplex PCR. The data hold over 400,000 clones, with roughly 85% observed a single time. Material for sequencing was peripheral blood. The source of these receptors is a human donor in a cohort sampled during active COVID-19.

The chain carries TRBV9 and TRBJ2-1; possibly TRBD1 for D (6 bases). The germline V and J ends were trimmed by 7 bases and 0 bases, with 17 bases remaining between them. The CDR3 is 16 residues long. In germline, CDR1 is SGDLS, CDR2 YYNGEE. CDR3 DNA: TGTGCCAGCTCTGTAGGGGGAGCGAGCTCCTACAATGAGCAGTTCTTC. It yields the protein CASSVGGASSYNEQFF.

The rearrangement joins TRBV28 to TRBJ1-1, with a weak D call TRBD1 (5 bases). V was trimmed by 5 bases and J by 1 base, leaving 14 bases between them. CDR1 is MDHEN, CDR2 SYDVKM, per germline. The CDR3 loop spans 15 amino acids. For the CDR3, the DNA is TGTGCCAGCAGTCCACCGGGACTTACGAACACTGAAGCTTTCTTT. Protein: CASSPPGLTNTEAFF.

This sequence joins TRBV10-3 and TRBJ1-2, with 7 nucleotides matching TRBD1. The CDR3 contains 18 residues. After removal of 5 bases from V and 1 base from J, the junction contained 16 bases not matched to a gene. CDR1 ENHRY and CDR2 SYGVKD come from the germline V gene. For the CDR3, the DNA is TGTGCCATCAGTCGGGGAAGGACAGGAGTCGACGATAACTATGGCTACACCTTC. It is translated as CAISRGRTGVDDNYGYTF.

The CDR3 nucleotides read TGTGCCAGCAGTTACCCGACTAGCGGCTTGGGGGAGCAGTACTTC. Its translation is CASSYPTSGLGEQYF. J is TRBJ2-7 and V is TRBV6-5, with 9 bases matching TRBD2. The germline V gene encodes CDR1 MNHEY and CDR2 SVGAGI. V shed 2 bases and J 7 bases; nucleotides not matched to a gene: 9. The length of the CDR3 is 15 residues.

V gene TRBV7-2 combines with J gene TRBJ1-1; TRBD1 agrees at 8 bases. Germline CDR1 and CDR2: SGHTA and FQGNSA. Losses at the gene ends were 5 bases for V and 8 bases for J; bases not matched to a gene: 7. The CDR3 has 13 residues. The CDR3 sequence is CASSNGQGGEAFF. CDR3 nucleotides: TGTGCCAGCAGCAATGGACAGGGCGGGGAAGCTTTCTTT.

CDR3 nucleotide sequence: TGTGCCAGCAGTTACTCGGGGACAGGGGGCATCGGCTACACCTTC. Encoded protein: CASSYSGTGGIGYTF. The V and J genes are TRBV6-2 or TRBV6-3 and TRBJ1-2; 12 positions match TRBD1. With 0 bases clipped from V and 8 bases from J, the junction kept 4 bases outside the gene matches. The CDR3 runs 15 residues. In germline, CDR1 is MNHEY, CDR2 SVGEGT.

V gene TRBV7-9 combines with J gene TRBJ2-7; maybe TRBD1 (5 bases). The CDR3 totals 15 residues. V lost 4 bases to trimming and J lost 1 base, with 14 bases between them. Germline lookup yields CDR1 SEHNR and CDR2 FQNEAQ (reference sequence). For the CDR3, the DNA is TGTGCCAGCAGCTCCACCTTAGACAGATCCTACGAGCAGTACTTC. This translates into CASSSTLDRSYEQYF.

As concerns this clone: Other nucleotide sequences from this sample produce the same CDR3. The chain uses TRBV19 and TRBJ2-2, with 12 bases aligning to TRBD2. Trimming took 6 bases from V and 4 from J; bases not matched to a gene: 6. The CDR3 is made up of 16 amino acids. Germline CDR1 reads LNHDA; CDR2 reads SQIVND (reference sequence). As DNA, the CDR3 is TGTGCCAGTAGCTTGACTAGCGGGAGTGGCACCGGGGAGCTGTTTTTT. Protein product: CASSLTSGSGTGELFF.

The chain uses TRBV12-3 or TRBV12-4 and TRBJ2-1; 8 nucleotides line up with TRBD2. This CDR3 is built from 12 residues. Trimming cost V 6 bases and J 9 bases; bases outside gene matches: 4. CDR3 protein: CASRQLAGEQFF. CDR3 DNA: TGTGCCAGCAGACAGCTAGCGGGTGAGCAGTTCTTC.